Each of the 3 T cell receptor beta chains below was sequenced from the same sample in a study of blood T cell repertoires in COVID-19. Repertoires were generated with immunoSEQ multiplex PCR, while TCRdb's copy carries only in-frame clones and drops some. Of about 160,000 clones detected, roughly 90% appear once; the ten largest clones hold 3% to 4%. The sample was peripheral blood. All receptors derive from a woman aged 55 to 70 who had recovered from COVID-19.

J is TRBJ2-5 and V is TRBV29-1, with a possible D match to TRBD1 (6 bases). The CDR3 contains 15 residues. Per germline, CDR1 SQVTM and CDR2 ANQGSEA. The V end lost 0 bases, the J end lost 5 bases, and 16 bases lay between the germline ends. CDR3 in DNA: TGCAGCGTTGAAGACGGCGAGGATAGGGGGGAGACCCAGTACTTC. Amino acid sequence: CSVEDGEDRGETQYF. Complete variable domain (other parts from reference TRBV29-1 and TRBJ2-5): SAVISQKPSRDICQRGTSLTIQCQVDSQVTMMFWYRQQPGQSLTLIATANQGSEATYESGFVIDKFPISRPNLTFSTLTVSNMSPEDSSIYLCSVEDGEDRGETQYFGPGTRLLVL.

The gene calls are TRBV6-6 and TRBJ1-6, with no clear D. The germline CDR1 and CDR2 sequences are MNHNY and SVGAGI (reference sequence). This CDR3 is 14 amino acids long. V shed 4 bases and J shed 10 bases, with 14 bases lying between them. The CDR3 spells CASSSETRGSPLHF. The CDR3 region has the DNA TGTGCCAGCAGTTCCGAGACTCGTGGGTCACCCCTCCACTTT.

This clone was detected only once. J is TRBJ1-5 and V is TRBV15; D gene ambiguous. V lost 0 bases, J lost 8 bases, and 8 bases lay in between. The CDR3 runs 13 residues. Per germline, CDR1 LNHNV and CDR2 YYDKDF (reference sequence). The CDR3 bases are TGTGCCACCAGCAGAGAAAGGCAGGAGCCCCAGCATTTT. Translation gives CATSRERQEPQHF.